This T cell receptor (beta chain) was captured by sequencing in a study of beta chain features in type 1 diabetes. Study-level results: Although PCR might favor shorter templates, it would do so equally in patients and controls. Shorter TCRB CDR3s, moderately but significantly so, marked every one of the four CD4+ subsets in Type 1 diabetes patients. Among patients, naive, central memory and Treg TCRB repertoires appeared more similar than among healthy donors.

The V end lost 4 bases, the J end lost 5 bases, and 18 bases lay between the germline ends. The CDR3 runs to 15 residues. Germline V gene data show CDR1 as SGHNT and CDR2 as YYREEE (reference sequence). As every portion of the isolated RNA was reverse transcribed, the sequencing read expressed TCRB transcripts. The data were produced by immunoSEQ multiplex PCR, yet TCRdb's version contains in-frame clones alone and is incomplete. This sample yields roughly 340,000 clones, of which roughly 12% are seen a single time; 0.01% belongs to the top ten. The sample holds a few counts of this clone. Its antigen is unknown.

The sequence came from a young woman with type 1 diabetes. Sequencing input: naive CD4+ T cells from blood. The chain is built from TRBV5-4 and TRBJ1-1; D might be TRBD1 (6 bases). The CDR3 sequence: CASSPLPGVETEAFF. In DNA form, the CDR3 reads TGTGCCAGCAGCCCCCTCCCAGGGGTGGAGACTGAAGCTTTCTTT.